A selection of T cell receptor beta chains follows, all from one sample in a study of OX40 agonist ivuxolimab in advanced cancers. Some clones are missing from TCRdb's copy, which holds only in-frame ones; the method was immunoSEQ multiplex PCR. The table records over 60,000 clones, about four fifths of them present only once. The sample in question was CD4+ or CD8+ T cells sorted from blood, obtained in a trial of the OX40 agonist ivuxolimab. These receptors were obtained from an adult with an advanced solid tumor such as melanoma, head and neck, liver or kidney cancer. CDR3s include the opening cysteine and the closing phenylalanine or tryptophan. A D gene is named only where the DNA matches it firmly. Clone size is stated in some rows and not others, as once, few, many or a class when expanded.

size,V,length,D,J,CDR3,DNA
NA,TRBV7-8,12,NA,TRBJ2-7,CASSYPPAEQYF,TGTGCCAGCAGTTACCCGCCCGCGGAGCAGTACTTC
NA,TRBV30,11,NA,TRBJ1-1,CAWTEYTEAFF,TGTGCCTGGACAGAGTACACTGAAGCTTTCTTT
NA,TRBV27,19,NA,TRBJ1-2,CASSRSHGGAGGGKYGYTF,TGTGCCAGCAGTCGCTCCCACGGGGGGGCTGGGGGGGGCAAATATGGCTACACCTTC
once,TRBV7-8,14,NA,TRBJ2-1,CASTSGPTETPRFF,TGTGCCAGCACCTCGGGACCAACTGAGACACCTAGGTTCTTC
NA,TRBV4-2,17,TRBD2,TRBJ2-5,CASSQDGTSGGAKTQYF,TGTGCCAGCAGCCAAGACGGGACTAGCGGGGGGGCGAAGACCCAGTACTTC
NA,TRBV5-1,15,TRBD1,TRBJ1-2,CASSLVGQGDYGYTF,TGCGCCAGCAGCTTGGTGGGACAGGGGGACTATGGCTACACCTTC
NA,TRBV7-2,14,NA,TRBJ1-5,CASSFKSSNQPQHF,TGTGCCAGCAGCTTTAAGAGTAGCAATCAGCCCCAGCATTTT
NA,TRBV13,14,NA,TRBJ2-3,CASSFGRGTDTQYF,TGTGCCAGCAGCTTTGGCAGGGGAACAGATACGCAGTATTTT
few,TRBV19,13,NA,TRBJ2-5,CASSMGRQETQYF,TGTGCCAGTAGTATGGGCAGGCAAGAGACCCAGTACTTC
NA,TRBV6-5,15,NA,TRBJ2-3,CASRLQGAGGDTQYF,TGTGCCAGCAGGCTACAGGGGGCGGGGGGAGATACGCAATATTTT
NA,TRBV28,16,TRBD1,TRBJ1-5,CASSLWGTGSDQPQHF,TGTGCCAGCAGTTTATGGGGGACAGGGTCGGATCAGCCCCAGCATTTT
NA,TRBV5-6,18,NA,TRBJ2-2,CASSPVGLQPANTGELFF,TGTGCCAGCAGCCCGGTGGGTTTACAGCCAGCGAACACCGGGGAGCTGTTTTTT
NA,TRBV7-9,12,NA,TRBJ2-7,CASSQSRYEQYF,TGTGCCAGCAGCCAATCCAGATACGAGCAGTACTTC
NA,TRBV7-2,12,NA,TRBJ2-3,CASSLELDTQYF,TGTGCCAGCAGCTTAGAATTAGATACGCAGTATTTT
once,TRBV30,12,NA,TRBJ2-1,CAYRTRRGEQFF,TGTGCCTATCGGACCCGGCGGGGTGAGCAGTTCTTC
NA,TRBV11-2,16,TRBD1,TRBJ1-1,CASSSAPTGANTEAFF,TGTGCCAGCAGCTCCGCCCCGACAGGGGCGAACACTGAAGCTTTCTTT
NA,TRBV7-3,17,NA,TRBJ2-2,CASSLQPSSASSGELFF,TGTGCCAGCAGCTTACAGCCATCCTCCGCTAGCTCCGGGGAGCTGTTTTTT
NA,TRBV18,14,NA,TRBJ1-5,CASSPRATDQPQHF,TGTGCCAGCTCACCACGGGCGACTGACCAGCCCCAGCATTTT
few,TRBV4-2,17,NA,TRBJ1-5,CASSQDPLDTKGQPQHF,TGTGCCAGCAGCCAAGATCCACTGGACACAAAGGGGCAGCCCCAGCATTTT
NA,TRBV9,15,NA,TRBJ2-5,CASSVDASDQETQYF,TGTGCCAGCAGCGTAGATGCTAGCGACCAAGAGACCCAGTACTTC
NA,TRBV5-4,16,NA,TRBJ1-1,CASSLGGRGRDTEAFF,TGTGCCAGCAGCTTAGGGGGGCGGGGGAGGGACACTGAAGCTTTCTTT
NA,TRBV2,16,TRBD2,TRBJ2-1,CASSGTLTSGNNEQFF,TGTGCCAGCAGTGGAACTCTGACTAGCGGAAACAATGAGCAGTTCTTC
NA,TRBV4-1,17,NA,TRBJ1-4,CASSQGAGGSTNEKLFF,TGCGCCAGCAGCCAAGGGGCAGGTGGGTCAACTAATGAAAAACTGTTTTTT
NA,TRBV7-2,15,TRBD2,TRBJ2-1,CASRLLRTSGGKQFF,TGTGCCAGCAGATTATTAAGGACTAGCGGGGGAAAGCAGTTCTTC
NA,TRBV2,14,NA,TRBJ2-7,CATLAGSNSYEQYF,TGTGCCACCCTCGCAGGGTCAAACTCCTACGAGCAGTACTTC
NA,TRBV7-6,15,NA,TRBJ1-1,CASSFRKGPNTEAFF,TGTGCCAGCAGCTTTCGGAAGGGGCCGAACACTGAAGCTTTCTTT
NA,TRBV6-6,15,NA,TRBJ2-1,CASSFSSPSQNEQFF,TGTGCCAGCAGTTTCTCTAGCCCGAGCCAGAATGAGCAGTTCTTC
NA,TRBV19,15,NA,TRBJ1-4,CASSIGGRTNEKLFF,TGTGCCAGTAGTATAGGAGGGAGGACTAATGAAAAACTGTTTTTT
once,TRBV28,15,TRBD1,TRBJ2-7,CASSQPNRGRDEQYF,TGTGCCAGCAGTCAGCCCAACAGGGGGCGCGACGAGCAGTACTTC
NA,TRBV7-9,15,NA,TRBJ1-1,CASSLDAQGPTEAFF,TGTGCCAGCAGCTTAGATGCTCAGGGTCCCACTGAAGCTTTCTTT
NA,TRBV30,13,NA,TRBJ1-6,CAGARDYNSPLHF,TGTGCTGGAGCCAGGGACTATAATTCACCCCTCCACTTT
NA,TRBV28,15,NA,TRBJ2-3,CASSSATGRPDTQYF,TGTGCCAGCAGTTCCGCGACAGGGAGGCCAGATACGCAGTATTTT
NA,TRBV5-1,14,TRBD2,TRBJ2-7,CASSLGLGRDEQYF,TGCGCCAGCAGCTTGGGTTTGGGGAGGGACGAGCAGTACTTC
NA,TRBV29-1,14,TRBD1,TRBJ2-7,CSVPGQGVEYEQYF,TGCAGCGTTCCGGGACAGGGGGTAGAATACGAGCAGTACTTC
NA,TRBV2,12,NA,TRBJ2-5,CASSVGEETQYF,TGTGCCAGCAGTGTGGGGGAAGAGACCCAGTACTTC
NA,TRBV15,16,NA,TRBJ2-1,CATSRGVAGATGAQFF,TGTGCCACCAGCAGAGGTGTCGCGGGGGCCACGGGGGCGCAGTTCTTC
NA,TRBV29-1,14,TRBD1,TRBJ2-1,CSVERGTGRNEQFF,TGCAGCGTTGAACGCGGGACAGGGAGGAATGAGCAGTTCTTC
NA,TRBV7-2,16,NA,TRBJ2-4,CASSLLPTGAKNIQYF,TGTGCCAGCAGCTTACTCCCGACAGGTGCCAAAAACATTCAGTACTTC
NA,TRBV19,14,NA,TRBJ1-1,CASSRSRTNTEAFF,TGTGCCAGTAGTAGGTCCAGGACGAACACTGAAGCTTTCTTT
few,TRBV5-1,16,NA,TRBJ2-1,CASSEGGLGGHNEQFF,TGCGCCAGCAGCGAGGGAGGCCTGGGAGGTCACAATGAGCAGTTCTTC
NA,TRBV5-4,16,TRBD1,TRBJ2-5,CASSLATGGFRETQYF,TGTGCCAGCAGCTTGGCAACAGGGGGCTTTCGGGAGACCCAGTACTTC
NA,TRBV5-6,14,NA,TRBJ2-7,CASSLGGSPYEQYF,TGTGCCAGCAGCTTGGGAGGGTCGCCCTACGAGCAGTACTTC
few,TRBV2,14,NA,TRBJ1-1,CASSASGGGTEAFF,TGTGCCAGCAGTGCCTCCGGGGGAGGCACTGAAGCTTTCTTT
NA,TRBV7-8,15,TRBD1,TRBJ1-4,CASSPYGTANEKLFF,TGTGCCAGCAGCCCATACGGGACAGCCAATGAAAAACTGTTTTTT
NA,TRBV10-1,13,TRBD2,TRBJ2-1,CASRGGPGNEQFF,TGCGCCAGCCGCGGGGGGCCGGGGAATGAGCAGTTCTTC
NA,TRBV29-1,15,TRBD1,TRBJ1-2,CSVEGRGPGGYGYTF,TGCAGCGTTGAAGGCCGGGGCCCAGGGGGCTATGGCTACACCTTC
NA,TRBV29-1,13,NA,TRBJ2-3,CSGHGGGGDTQYF,TGCAGCGGCCATGGGGGTGGTGGAGATACGCAGTATTTT
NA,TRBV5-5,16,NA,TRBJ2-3,CASSSTYNRFTDTQYF,TGTGCCAGCAGCTCGACTTATAACAGATTCACAGATACGCAGTATTTT